This entry lists 26 T cell receptor beta chains sequenced from one sample in a study of graft-versus-host responses after intestinal transplantation. Some clones are missing from TCRdb's copy, which holds only in-frame ones; the method was immunoSEQ multiplex PCR. The data show some 100,000 clones, with about 90% seen just once and over 0.055% held by the top ten. Their antigens are not known. Specimen: unstimulated CD8+ T cells sorted from spleen or lymph node cells, collected before transplant. The receptors were gathered from a human donor who was the organ donor for an intestinal transplant.

This clone was counted only a few times. This rearrangement joins TRBV5-1 to TRBJ1-2, with a tentative D call TRBD1 (6 bases). V dropped 4 bases and J dropped 1 base, with 11 bases sitting between them. The CDR3 loop spans 14 amino acids. Per the germline V gene, CDR1 is SGHRS and CDR2 is YFSETQ. CDR3 in amino acids: CASSTTDSNYGYTF. Here the CDR3 DNA reads TGCGCCAGCAGCACGACGGACAGTAACTATGGCTACACCTTC.

The chain uses TRBV5-4 and TRBJ1-1, with a tentative D call TRBD1 (6 bases). CDR1 is SGHNT, CDR2 YYREEE, per germline (reference sequence). CDR3 length: 16 residues. Trimming removed 2 bases at V and 2 bases at J, with 16 bases between. For the CDR3, the DNA is TGTGCCAGCAGCTTAATAGCCGGGACACCAAACACTGAAGCTTTCTTT. Its translation: CASSLIAGTPNTEAFF.

Notes on this clone: One end of the junction does not line up with germline, which may come from a read error. This chain links TRBV10-2 with TRBJ2-5; 12 bases are shared with TRBD2. Germline loops: CDR1 WSHSY, CDR2 SAAADI. The length of the CDR3 is 14 residues. The chain's CDR3 is CASRGLAGKESQYF. CDR3 in DNA: TGCGCCAGCCGTGGACTAGCGGGAAAAGAGAGCCAGTACTTC.

The V call is TRBV5-1, the J call TRBJ2-7; 8 bases line up with TRBD1. After removal of 0 bases from V and 2 bases from J, the junction contained 7 bases not matched to a gene. The CDR3 has 16 amino acids. Looked up from germline, CDR1 is SGHRS and CDR2 is YFSETQ. CDR3 protein: CASSLGRQGIPYEQYF. The CDR3 coding sequence is TGCGCCAGCAGCTTGGGGAGACAGGGGATCCCCTACGAGCAGTACTTC.

CDR3 sequence: CASSERHFYTDTQYF. The CDR3 region has the DNA TGTGCCAGCAGTGAGCGTCATTTTTACACAGATACGCAGTATTTT. This chain uses TRBV2 with TRBJ2-3; no firm D call. Trimming cost V 3 bases and J 2 bases, with 12 bases left between them. Germline V gene data show CDR1 as SNHLY and CDR2 as FYNNEI. This CDR3 comprises 15 residues.

The rearrangement uses TRBV27 and TRBJ2-1; 10 bases are a match to TRBD2. Trimming cost V 0 bases and J 8 bases; bases outside gene matches: 4. The CDR3 has 15 residues. Germline V gene sequence: CDR1 MNHEY, CDR2 SMNVEV (reference sequence). CDR3 in amino acids: CASSLSQGLAYEQFF. The CDR3 nucleotides read TGTGCCAGCAGTTTATCACAGGGACTAGCGTATGAGCAGTTCTTC.

J is TRBJ2-7 and V is TRBV2; the match to TRBD1 covers 8 bases. Germline V CDR1 and CDR2: SNHLY, FYNNEI. The CDR3 is 15 residues long. V was pared by 3 bases and J by 3 bases, with 7 bases of the junction left unmatched. The CDR3 coding sequence is TGTGCCAGCAGTGATTTCCGGACAGGGATCTACGAGCAGTACTTC. Translation gives CASSDFRTGIYEQYF.

The chain couples TRBV15 to TRBJ2-1; 15 bases are shared with TRBD2. The CDR3 covers 16 residues. The V gene end was trimmed by 1 base and the J gene end by 12 bases; junction bases not matched to a gene: 7. Germline CDR1 and CDR2: LNHNV and YYDKDF (reference sequence). CDR3 sequence reads: CATSRVLGLAGGGQFF. CDR3 DNA sequence: TGTGCCACCAGCAGAGTATTGGGACTAGCGGGGGGTGGGCAGTTCTTC.

The chain has TRBV28 and TRBJ2-3; the D is unclear. The CDR3 runs 15 residues. The germline V gene has CDR1 MDHEN and CDR2 SYDVKM. Deletions cut 1 base from V and 2 bases from J, with 10 bases between. CDR3 region: CASSLLKHVTDTQYF. As DNA, the CDR3 is TGTGCCAGCAGTTTATTAAAACATGTCACAGATACGCAGTATTTT.

In this sample, this clone turned up once. The chain is built from TRBV30 and TRBJ1-1; possibly TRBD1 for D (6 bases). The CDR3 contains 14 residues. CDR1 and CDR2 (germline): GTSNPN, SVGIG (reference sequence). The V end was cut by 3 bases, the J end by 4 bases, with 15 bases between. The CDR3 loop reads CAWRGQFLFTEAFF. DNA of the CDR3: TGTGCCTGGAGAGGACAGTTCCTATTCACTGAAGCTTTCTTT.

The chain carries TRBV5-1 and TRBJ2-3; 13 bases line up with TRBD2. The CDR3 contains 16 residues. The germline gives CDR1 SGHRS, CDR2 YFSETQ. V shed 0 bases and J 5 bases; nucleotides not matched to a gene: 3. The chain's CDR3 is CASSLGLAGGIDTQYF. CDR3 in DNA: TGCGCCAGCAGCTTGGGACTAGCGGGAGGTATAGATACGCAGTATTTT.

CDR3 sequence (DNA): TGTGCCAGCAGCTTCCACAGGGGCTCTAACTATGGCTACACCTTC. This sequence encodes CASSFHRGSNYGYTF. The chain is built from TRBV13 and TRBJ1-2; TRBD1 matches 7 bases. The junction had 4 bases not matched to a gene; V was cut back by 3 bases and J by 0 bases. Germline CDR1 reads PRHDT; CDR2 reads FYEKMQ (reference sequence). The CDR3 has 15 residues.

The chain is built from TRBV7-3 and TRBJ1-1; 9 bases fit TRBD1. The CDR3 covers 13 residues. The V gene end was trimmed by 6 bases and the J gene end by 4 bases; junction bases not matched to a gene: 3. CDR1 and CDR2 (germline): SGHTA, FQGTGA. This chain's CDR3 is CASRGTGSTEAFF. The CDR3 nucleotides are TGTGCCAGCAGAGGGACAGGGAGCACTGAAGCTTTCTTT.

The chain combines TRBV5-1 with TRBJ2-1; perhaps TRBD1 as D (6 bases). Germline CDR1 is SGHRS and CDR2 is YFSETQ. The CDR3 loop spans 15 amino acids. Between the trimmed V and J ends, which lost 7 bases and 8 bases, there was a span of 22 bases. The CDR3 protein is CASPYLASRGHEQFF. CDR3 sequence (DNA): TGCGCCAGCCCCTATCTGGCTAGCAGGGGCCATGAGCAGTTCTTC. Full variable domain (outside the CDR3, taken from reference TRBV5-1 and TRBJ2-1): KAGVTQTPRYLIKTRGQQVTLSCSPISGHRSVSWYQQTPGQGLQFLFEYFSETQRNKGNFPGRFSGRQFSNSRSEMNVSTLELGDSALYLCASPYLASRGHEQFFGPGTRLTVL.

This chain joins TRBV13 and TRBJ2-1; 11 nucleotides match TRBD2. The trim removed 5 bases at V and 2 bases at J, leaving 2 bases unmatched. This CDR3 is 15 amino acids long. CDR1 is PRHDT and CDR2 is FYEKMQ in the germline V gene (reference sequence). CDR3 nucleotide sequence: TGTGCCAGCAGCCTGGGACTAGCGGCCTACAATGAGCAGTTCTTC. Translated: CASSLGLAAYNEQFF. The whole variable domain, remainder taken from reference TRBV13 and TRBJ2-1, is AAGVIQSPRHLIKEKRETATLKCYPIPRHDTVYWYQQGPGQDPQFLISFYEKMQSDKGSIPDRFSAQQFSDYHSELNMSSLELGDSALYFCASSLGLAAYNEQFFGPGTRLTVL.

This chain joins TRBV16 and TRBJ2-1; possibly TRBD1 for D (6 bases). Germline values: CDR1 KGHSY, CDR2 FQNENV. This CDR3 has 14 residues. Between the trimmed V and J ends, which lost 2 bases and 10 bases, there was a span of 15 bases. In nucleotides, the CDR3 is TGTGCCAGCAGCCAACCGAACCTGGGGACAGAGCAGTTCTTC. It is translated as CASSQPNLGTEQFF.

The CDR3 DNA reads TGTGCCAGCAGTCCTGGGACTAGCCAATACAATGAGCAGTTCTTC. This gives the protein CASSPGTSQYNEQFF. J is TRBJ2-1 and V is TRBV28; TRBD2 aligns across 9 bases. The V and J ends lost 5 bases and 4 bases, in that order; junction bases with no gene match: 6. The CDR3 is made up of 15 amino acids. Germline CDR1 MDHEN, CDR2 SYDVKM.

The chain couples TRBV7-6 to TRBJ2-5; a weak D match, TRBD2 (6 bases). Near its end, the DNA agrees better with TRBJ2-7, so the J call may be wrong. Germline V CDR1 and CDR2: SGHVS, FNYEAQ. The CDR3 has 13 amino acids. The CDR3 DNA is TGTGCCAGCAGCCCCCGGACTACCTACGAGCAGTACTTC. Translating it yields CASSPRTTYEQYF.

The chain links TRBV4-1 to TRBJ2-2; no firm D call. V was clipped by 1 base and J by 0 bases, with 12 bases between them. There are 17 residues in the CDR3. Germline assignment: CDR1 MGHRA and CDR2 YSYEKL. In nucleotides, the CDR3 is TGCGCCAGCAGCCAAGTTAGGCGGTTCGCGAACACCGGGGAGCTGTTTTTT. Amino acid sequence: CASSQVRRFANTGELFF.

The CDR3 DNA is TGTGCCAGCAGCCTCGGGGTTTTTGGCTACACCTTC. It is translated as CASSLGVFGYTF. This chain joins TRBV5-4 and TRBJ1-2; D not certain. V was shortened by 4 bases and J by 7 bases, with 11 bases between the two germline ends. The length of the CDR3 is 12 residues. Germline V gene sequence: CDR1 SGHNT, CDR2 YYREEE (reference sequence).

The chain uses TRBV11-2 and TRBJ2-2; 11 positions agree with TRBD2. The trim removed 2 bases at V and 2 bases at J, leaving 4 bases unmatched. There are 17 residues in the CDR3. Per the germline V gene, CDR1 is SGHAT and CDR2 is FQNNGV. For the CDR3, the DNA is TGTGCCAGCAGCTTAACTAGCGGGGGCCCTAACACCGGGGAGCTGTTTTTT. Translated: CASSLTSGGPNTGELFF.

This sequence joins TRBV9 and TRBJ1-2; D uncertain. Trimming removed 3 bases from V and 2 bases from J, with 17 bases in between. CDR1 and CDR2 (germline): SGDLS, YYNGEE. The CDR3 totals 16 residues. DNA of the CDR3: TGTGCCAGCAGCGGACTACAGAACCGTCGAAACTATGGCTACACCTTC. This encodes CASSGLQNRRNYGYTF.

The chain employs TRBV14 and TRBJ2-5, with a tentative D call TRBD2 (6 bases). The CDR3 length is 15 residues. The germline CDR1 and CDR2 sequences are SGHDN and FVKESK. The ends were cut back, 4 bases at V and 0 bases at J, with 12 bases in the middle. CDR3 bases: TGTGCCAGCAGCCCGGCAGGGAGGTACCAAGAGACCCAGTACTTC. Translating it yields CASSPAGRYQETQYF.

The chain combines TRBV16 with TRBJ2-1; D remains ambiguous. Trimming pared 3 bases from V and 0 bases from J, leaving 6 bases between. The CDR3 is made up of 14 amino acids. The germline gives CDR1 KGHSY, CDR2 FQNENV. CDR3 bases: TGTGCCAGCAGCCACGGGTTCTCCTACAATGAGCAGTTCTTC. It codes for CASSHGFSYNEQFF.

The chain uses TRBV9 and TRBJ2-7; 8 nucleotides agree with TRBD2. This CDR3 is 14 amino acids long. The V gene's germline CDR1 is SGDLS and CDR2 YYNGEE. V was pared by 4 bases and J by 4 bases, with 7 bases of the junction left unmatched. The CDR3 DNA reads as TGTGCCAGCAGCTCGGGGGGGAATGGTTACGAGCAGTACTTC. This translates into CASSSGGNGYEQYF.

This rearrangement joins TRBV7-9 to TRBJ1-2; D unclear. V was pared by 4 bases and J by 2 bases, with 14 bases between. The length of the CDR3 is 15 residues. Germline values: CDR1 SEHNR, CDR2 FQNEAQ (reference sequence). CDR3 in DNA: TGTGCCAGCAGCTCCCCGACCGGGAGGAACTATGGCTACACCTTC. It encodes CASSSPTGRNYGYTF. The full variable domain, rest sourced from reference TRBV7-9 and TRBJ1-2, is DTGVSQNPRHKITKRGQNVTFRCDPISEHNRLYWYRQTLGQGPEFLTYFQNEAQLEKSRLLSDRFSAERPKGSFSTLEIQRTEQGDSAMYLCASSSPTGRNYGYTFGSGTRLTVV.